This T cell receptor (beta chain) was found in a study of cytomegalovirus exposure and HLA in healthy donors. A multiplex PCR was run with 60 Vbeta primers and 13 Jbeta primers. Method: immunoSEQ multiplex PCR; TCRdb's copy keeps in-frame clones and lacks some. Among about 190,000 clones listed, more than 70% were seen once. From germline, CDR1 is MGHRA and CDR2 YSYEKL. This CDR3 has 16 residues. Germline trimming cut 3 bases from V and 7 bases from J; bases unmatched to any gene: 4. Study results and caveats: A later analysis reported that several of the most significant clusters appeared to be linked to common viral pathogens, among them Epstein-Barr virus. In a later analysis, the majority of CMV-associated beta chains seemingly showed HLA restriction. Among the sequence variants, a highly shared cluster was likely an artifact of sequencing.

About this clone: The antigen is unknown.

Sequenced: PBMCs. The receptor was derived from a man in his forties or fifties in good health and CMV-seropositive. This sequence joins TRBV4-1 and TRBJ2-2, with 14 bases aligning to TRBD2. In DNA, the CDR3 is TGCGCCAGCAGCCACCCCGGGACTAGCGGGAGCGGGGAGCTGTTTTTT. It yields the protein CASSHPGTSGSGELFF.